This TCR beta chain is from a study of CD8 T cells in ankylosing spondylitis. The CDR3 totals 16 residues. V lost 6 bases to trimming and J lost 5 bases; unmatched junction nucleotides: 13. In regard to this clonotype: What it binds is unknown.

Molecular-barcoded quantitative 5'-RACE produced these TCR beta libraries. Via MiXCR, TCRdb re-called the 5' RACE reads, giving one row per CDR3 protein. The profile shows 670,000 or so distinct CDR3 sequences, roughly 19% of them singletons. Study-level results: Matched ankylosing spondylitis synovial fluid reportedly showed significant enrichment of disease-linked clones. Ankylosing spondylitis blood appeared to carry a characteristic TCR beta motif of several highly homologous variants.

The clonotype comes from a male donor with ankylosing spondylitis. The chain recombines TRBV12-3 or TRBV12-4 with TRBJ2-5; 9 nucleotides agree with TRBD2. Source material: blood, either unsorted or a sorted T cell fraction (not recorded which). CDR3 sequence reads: CASSPGVAGGMETQYF. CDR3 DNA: TGTGCCAGCAGCCCCGGGGTGGCGGGGGGGATGGAGACCCAGTACTTC.